These 6 T cell receptor beta chains came from one sample sequenced in a study of blood T cell repertoires in COVID-19. Data came from immunoSEQ multiplex PCR; TCRdb stores just in-frame clones and leaves some out. Of approximately 100,000 clones listed, around three quarters were seen once; the top ten hold about 4.5%. Sequences were obtained from peripheral blood. These receptors all come from a human donor in a cohort sampled during active or convalescent COVID-19.

The chain couples TRBV6-2 or TRBV6-3 to TRBJ1-2, with D possibly being TRBD1 (6 bases). V lost 0 bases and J 4 bases, leaving 12 bases between the germline ends. Germline values: CDR1 MNHEY, CDR2 SVGEGT. This CDR3 region has 15 residues. The CDR3 nucleotides read TGTGCCAGCAGTTACTCATCCGGACAGATCTATGGCTACACCTTC. Its translation: CASSYSSGQIYGYTF.

This rearrangement joins TRBV5-8 to TRBJ2-3; a possible D gene is TRBD1 (6 bases). CDR1 is SGHTS, CDR2 YDEGEE, per germline. The V and J ends lost 4 bases and 6 bases respectively, with 18 bases between them. CDR3 size: 15 residues. CDR3 residues: CASSPGQQLEDTQYF. The CDR3 bases are TGTGCCAGCAGCCCAGGACAGCAACTAGAGGATACGCAGTATTTT.

The chain has TRBV29-1 and TRBJ2-3; unclear D gene. Germline V lookup: CDR1 SQVTM, CDR2 ANQGSEA. The V and J ends lost 4 bases and 4 bases respectively, with 6 bases between them. The CDR3 totals 11 residues. DNA of the CDR3: TGCAGCGTTGCTAGTTCAGATACGCAGTATTTT. Encoded protein: CSVASSDTQYF.

The chain links TRBV9 to TRBJ2-1; 9 bases are a match to TRBD1. The CDR3 is 14 amino acids. Germline CDR1 is SGDLS and CDR2 is YYNGEE. The V and J ends lost 1 base and 6 bases, in that order; junction bases with no gene match: 2. The CDR3 sequence is CASSVTDRGNEQFF. CDR3 DNA: TGTGCCAGCAGCGTAACGGACAGGGGCAATGAGCAGTTCTTC.

Here the CDR3 reads CASSESSWNTGELFF. For the CDR3, the DNA is TGTGCCAGCAGTGAGTCTAGCTGGAACACCGGGGAGCTGTTTTTT. V is TRBV6-4 and J is TRBJ2-2; D perhaps matches TRBD2 (5 bases). This CDR3 comprises 15 residues. Trimming removed 3 bases at V and 1 base at J, with 9 bases between. Germline assignment: CDR1 MRHNA and CDR2 SNTAGT.

This clone has just one count. The chain carries TRBV6-6 and TRBJ1-1; 9 bases are shared with TRBD1. Germline V CDR1 and CDR2: MNHNY, SVGAGI (reference sequence). With 1 base clipped from V and 6 bases from J, the junction kept 6 bases outside the gene matches. The CDR3 length is 15 residues. The DNA for the CDR3 is TGTGCCAGCAGTTACTACCGGACAGGGGACGCTGAAGCTTTCTTT. Protein: CASSYYRTGDAEAFF.